These 19 T cell receptor beta chains came from one sample sequenced in a study of blood T cell repertoires in COVID-19. Profiled with immunoSEQ multiplex PCR; TCRdb holds only in-frame clones, not every one. The sample contains under 55,000 clones, 79% of which appear only once. Sequencing was performed on peripheral blood. The receptors here all came from a man in his 70s with acute or convalescent COVID-19.

This rearrangement joins TRBV28 to TRBJ2-5; 10 nucleotides match TRBD2. CDR3 size: 18 residues. Per germline, CDR1 MDHEN and CDR2 SYDVKM. The trim removed 5 bases at V and 5 bases at J, leaving 17 bases unmatched. For the CDR3, the DNA is TGTGCCAGCAGTACTTTGATTGATCTAGCGGGGGATCTCGAGACCCAGTACTTC. It translates to CASSTLIDLAGDLETQYF. Variable domain in full (rest from reference TRBV28 and TRBJ2-5): DVKVTQSSRYLVKRTGEKVFLECVQDMDHENMFWYRQDPGLGLRLIYFSYDVKMKEKGDIPEGYSVSREKKERFSLILESASTNQTSMYLCASSTLIDLAGDLETQYFGPGTRLLVL.

This chain uses TRBV15 with TRBJ2-7; 9 bases match TRBD1. This CDR3 spans 14 amino acids. The junction had 3 bases not matched to a gene; V was cut back by 3 bases and J by 3 bases. Germline values: CDR1 LNHNV, CDR2 YYDKDF (reference sequence). The CDR3 DNA reads TGTGCCACCAGCAGGGAGACAGGGGGCTACGAGCAGTACTTC. It codes for CATSRETGGYEQYF.

This chain connects TRBV20-1 to TRBJ1-1; weak D call: TRBD1 (5 bases). The CDR3 is made up of 11 amino acids. The germline gives CDR1 DFQATT, CDR2 SNEGSKA (reference sequence). CDR3 in amino acids: CSSAGDTEAFF. As DNA, the CDR3 is TGCAGCTCGGCGGGGGACACTGAAGCTTTCTTT.

The rearrangement links TRBV7-9 to TRBJ1-6; D is possibly TRBD1 (5 bases). Trimming removed 7 bases at V and 6 bases at J, with 19 bases between. This CDR3 spans 16 amino acids. Germline CDR1 reads SEHNR; CDR2 reads FQNEAQ (reference sequence). The CDR3, as DNA: TGTGCCAGCACCCCCTTGTCGGGGGTGGGTAATTCACCCCTCCACTTT. Its translation is CASTPLSGVGNSPLHF.

This chain joins TRBV5-1 and TRBJ1-1; 7 positions match TRBD1. With V trimmed by 4 bases and J by 7 bases, 10 bases remained unmatched. The CDR3 length is 14 residues. Germline assignment: CDR1 SGHRS and CDR2 YFSETQ. The CDR3 sequence: CASSSSGQALEAFF. For the CDR3, the DNA is TGCGCCAGCAGCAGCTCAGGACAGGCGCTTGAAGCTTTCTTT.

The chain is built from TRBV4-1 and TRBJ1-5; perhaps TRBD1 as D (5 bases). The CDR3 totals 17 residues. Trimming took off 1 base at V and 2 bases at J, with 15 bases between the two ends. The germline V gene has CDR1 MGHRA and CDR2 YSYEKL. The CDR3 DNA follows: TGCGCCAGCAGCCAAGCCTGGCGGGGCGAGCGCAATCAGCCCCAGCATTTT. Its protein is CASSQAWRGERNQPQHF.

In this sample, this clone turned up once. The rearrangement joins TRBV11-2 to TRBJ2-5, with 13 bases fitting TRBD2. Germline trimming cut 3 bases from V and 1 base from J; bases unmatched to any gene: 2. Germline values: CDR1 SGHAT, CDR2 FQNNGV. This CDR3 region has 16 residues. The CDR3 DNA is TGTGCCAGCAGCTTCGGGACTAGCGGGGCCCAAGAGACCCAGTACTTC. It translates to CASSFGTSGAQETQYF.

This chain uses TRBV29-1 with TRBJ2-4, with TRBD2 as a possible D gene (5 bases). Germline V gene data show CDR1 as SQVTM and CDR2 as ANQGSEA. V lost 5 bases, J lost 7 bases, and 9 bases lay in between. The length of the CDR3 is 11 residues. Here the CDR3 reads CSVLTGNIQYF. The CDR3 nucleotides are TGCAGCGTTCTGACGGGGAACATTCAGTACTTC.

This chain uses TRBV7-6 with TRBJ2-7; 10 bases align to TRBD2. V was clipped by 4 bases and J by 5 bases; unmatched bases: 8. CDR1 and CDR2 from the germline V gene are SGHVS and FNYEAQ. CDR3 size: 15 residues. CDR3 DNA sequence: TGTGCCAGCAGCTGGACAGCGGGGGGGCAGGACGAGCAGTACTTC. This encodes CASSWTAGGQDEQYF.

The chain joins TRBV5-1 to TRBJ2-3; 9 bases fit TRBD2. The junction had 5 bases not matched to a gene; V was cut back by 6 bases and J by 3 bases. Germline assignment: CDR1 SGHRS and CDR2 YFSETQ. CDR3 length: 14 amino acids. The CDR3 sequence: CASNGGGETDTQYF. The CDR3 nucleotides read TGCGCCAGCAACGGCGGGGGGGAAACAGATACGCAGTATTTT. The full variable domain, completed using reference TRBV5-1 and TRBJ2-3, is KAGVTQTPRYLIKTRGQQVTLSCSPISGHRSVSWYQQTPGQGLQFLFEYFSETQRNKGNFPGRFSGRQFSNSRSEMNVSTLELGDSALYLCASNGGGETDTQYFGPGTRLTVL.

This clone showed up just once. The CDR3 bases are TGTGCCAGCAGCTCCCGGACAGGGGACACTGAAGCTTTCTTT. As protein: CASSSRTGDTEAFF. J is TRBJ1-1 and V is TRBV11-3; 9 bases are a match to TRBD1. Germline lookup yields CDR1 SGHNT and CDR2 YENEEA. V lost 4 bases to trimming and J lost 3 bases; unmatched junction nucleotides: 3. CDR3 length equals 14 residues.

J is TRBJ2-1 and V is TRBV10-3, with TRBD2 as a possible D gene (7 bases). CDR3 length: 15 residues. The V gene's germline CDR1 is ENHRY and CDR2 SYGVKD. The V and J ends lost 3 bases and 5 bases respectively, with 14 bases between them. The CDR3 sequence is CAISDRWEGDNEQFF. The CDR3 DNA follows: TGTGCCATCAGTGATAGGTGGGAGGGGGACAATGAGCAGTTCTTC.

This clone was detected a few times. CDR3 region: CASSVDRVTSTEAFF. CDR3 bases: TGTGCCAGCAGCGTGGACAGGGTCACGAGCACTGAAGCTTTCTTT. This rearrangement joins TRBV2 to TRBJ1-1, with 8 bases that match TRBD1. Trimming removed 6 bases from V and 4 bases from J; junction bases left unmatched: 10. Looked up from germline, CDR1 is SNHLY and CDR2 is FYNNEI. The CDR3 is made up of 15 amino acids.

The gene calls are TRBV2 and TRBJ2-1; D might be TRBD2 (7 bases). Looked up from germline, CDR1 is SNHLY and CDR2 is FYNNEI. There are 17 residues in the CDR3. V dropped 6 bases and J dropped 12 bases, with 30 bases sitting between them. The CDR3 bases are TGTGCCAGCAGCTTCGCGTCCGGACTAGAGGGAGGGGGGAGGCAGTTCTTC. It yields the protein CASSFASGLEGGGRQFF.

The chain joins TRBV20-1 to TRBJ2-2, with 9 bases identical to TRBD1. Looked up from germline, CDR1 is DFQATT and CDR2 is SNEGSKA (reference sequence). The CDR3 runs 15 residues. With 3 bases clipped from V and 6 bases from J, the junction kept 8 bases outside the gene matches. This CDR3 is CSASNTGGMPGELFF. CDR3 DNA: TGCAGTGCTAGTAACACAGGGGGCATGCCCGGGGAGCTGTTTTTT.

V is TRBV28 and J is TRBJ2-6; TRBD1 agrees at 9 bases. The germline V gene has CDR1 MDHEN and CDR2 SYDVKM. The CDR3 extends over 17 amino acids. V lost 8 bases, J lost 0 bases, and 8 bases stayed unmatched. CDR3 residues: CASASGTGYSGANVLTF. DNA of the CDR3: TGTGCCAGCGCCTCCGGGACAGGGTACTCTGGGGCCAACGTCCTGACTTTC.

This clone was detected a few times. This chain uses TRBV19 with TRBJ2-5; 7 bases line up with TRBD1. Trimming cost V 4 bases and J 2 bases; bases outside gene matches: 4. The CDR3 extends over 14 amino acids. Germline CDR1 and CDR2: LNHDA and SQIVND (reference sequence). The CDR3 spells CASSKPGQQETQYF. The CDR3 DNA reads as TGTGCCAGTAGTAAACCGGGACAGCAAGAGACCCAGTACTTC.

V usage is TRBV7-2 and J usage is TRBJ1-2; TRBD1 aligns across 9 bases. CDR1 is SGHTA and CDR2 is FQGNSA in the germline V gene. This CDR3 is built from 14 residues. V gave up 7 bases and J gave up 8 bases; unmatched junction bases: 11. The CDR3 loop reads CASILSRDRAGYTF. In nucleotides, the CDR3 is TGTGCCAGCATCCTCTCCCGGGACAGGGCGGGCTACACCTTC.

This clone was detected a few times. The J gene is TRBJ2-7, the V gene TRBV15, with D perhaps TRBD1 (7 bases). There are 14 residues in the CDR3. Germline V gene sequence: CDR1 LNHNV, CDR2 YYDKDF (reference sequence). V was pared by 0 bases and J by 6 bases, with 12 bases between. CDR3 protein: CATSRDRQGGEQYF. The DNA for the CDR3 is TGTGCCACCAGCAGAGACAGACAGGGAGGCGAGCAGTACTTC.